The 9 T cell receptor beta chains reported below all come from one sample, sequenced in a study of blood T cell repertoires in COVID-19. Libraries were prepared by immunoSEQ multiplex PCR; TCRdb keeps only in-frame clonotypes and omits some of them. This sample yields roughly 290,000 clones, of which about four fifths are seen a single time; 15% to 18% belongs to the top ten. The sequenced material came from peripheral blood. These receptors all come from a person aged 65-85 years with COVID-19, enrolled during active disease.

The CDR3: CASRETGLGTDTQYF. The DNA for the CDR3 is TGCGCCAGCAGGGAGACAGGGCTTGGAACAGATACGCAGTATTTT. The V and J genes are TRBV5-1 and TRBJ2-3; 7 bases agree with TRBD1. CDR1 SGHRS and CDR2 YFSETQ come from the germline V gene. V dropped 5 bases and J dropped 3; count of bases not matched to a gene: 9. The CDR3 is made up of 15 amino acids.

The chain recombines TRBV19 with TRBJ1-5; tentatively, D is TRBD1 (6 bases). The CDR3 length is 15 residues. Trimming took 5 bases from V and 2 from J, leaving 13 bases between them. The germline V gene encodes CDR1 LNHDA and CDR2 SQIVND (reference sequence). For the CDR3, the DNA is TGTGCCAGTAGTTGGGGGCGTGGAGGCAATCAGCCCCAGCATTTT. Residues: CASSWGRGGNQPQHF.

The chain carries TRBV30 and TRBJ1-5, with TRBD1 matching over 9 bases. CDR3 length: 16 amino acids. Germline CDR1 GTSNPN, CDR2 SVGIG (reference sequence). V lost 2 bases and J lost 6; bases outside the gene matches: 11. The CDR3 loop is CAWSSPQGASSQPQHF. For the CDR3, the DNA is TGTGCCTGGAGTTCCCCACAGGGGGCTAGCTCTCAGCCCCAGCATTTT.

The rearrangement links TRBV10-3 to TRBJ2-7; TRBD2 aligns across 11 bases. This CDR3 has 14 amino acids. Per the germline V gene, CDR1 is ENHRY and CDR2 is SYGVKD. With V trimmed by 9 bases and J by 2 bases, 6 bases remained unmatched. The CDR3 loop reads CAIRGTSGTYEQYF. DNA of the CDR3: TGTGCCATTCGGGGGACTAGCGGCACCTACGAGCAGTACTTC.

This rearrangement joins TRBV11-2 to TRBJ1-1; possibly TRBD1 for D (6 bases). Germline-derived CDR1 and CDR2 are SGHAT and FQNNGV. V was clipped by 5 bases and J by 12 bases, with 19 bases between them. The CDR3 runs 13 residues. This CDR3 reads CASSLQNGQPPFF. The CDR3 DNA follows: TGTGCCAGCAGCCTGCAAAACGGACAGCCACCTTTCTTT.

This clone is a singleton in its sample. The chain uses TRBV28 and TRBJ1-1; 7 positions agree with TRBD1. J lost 7 bases, V lost 6 bases, and 2 bases had no gene match. The CDR3 spans 11 residues. In germline, CDR1 is MDHEN, CDR2 SYDVKM. CDR3 amino acids: CASRTGIEAFF. The CDR3 DNA follows: TGTGCCAGCAGGACAGGGATTGAAGCTTTCTTT.

The gene calls are TRBV7-9 and TRBJ1-3, with a possible D match to TRBD1 (5 bases). CDR3 length: 15 residues. Germline V CDR1 and CDR2: SEHNR, FQNEAQ (reference sequence). V shed 3 bases and J shed 0 bases, with 9 bases lying between them. The CDR3 sequence: CASSLGGDSGNTIYF. CDR3 nucleotides: TGTGCCAGCAGCTTGGGAGGGGACTCTGGAAACACCATATATTTT.

The J gene is TRBJ1-2, the V gene TRBV4-2; D is perhaps TRBD1 (6 bases). Trimming stripped 3 bases from V and 7 bases from J, with 12 bases between. Germline V gives CDR1 LGHNA, CDR2 YNFKEQ. This CDR3 contains 13 residues. CDR3 sequence (DNA): TGTGCCAGCAGCCAGAACACAGGGATTGGCTACACCTTC. It is translated as CASSQNTGIGYTF.

Details on this clone: Other DNA sequences within the sample encode an identical CDR3. This chain links TRBV18 with TRBJ2-7; a weak D match, TRBD2 (6 bases). The CDR3 is made up of 13 amino acids. Trimming cost V 6 bases and J 4 bases, with 13 bases left between them. Germline loops: CDR1 KGHSH, CDR2 LQKENI. The CDR3 nucleotides read TGTGCCAGCTCCCCTGGGGGGAGTTACGAGCAGTACTTC. It translates to CASSPGGSYEQYF.